This passage covers 20 T cell receptor beta chains from one sample sequenced in a study of OX40 agonist ivuxolimab in advanced cancers. Using immunoSEQ multiplex PCR, the repertoire was profiled, and TCRdb retains in-frame clones only, with some absent. The sample holds 95,000 to 100,000 clones, about 86% seen once. Sequences were derived from CD4+ or CD8+ T cells sorted from blood, sampled in a trial of the OX40 agonist ivuxolimab. Receptor source: an adult with an advanced solid tumor such as melanoma, head and neck, liver or kidney cancer.

The chain employs TRBV30 and TRBJ2-1, with D hard to call. V shed 2 bases and J shed 6 bases, with 8 bases lying between them. The CDR3 extends over 12 amino acids. Germline V gene sequence: CDR1 GTSNPN, CDR2 SVGIG (reference sequence). The CDR3, as DNA: TGTGCCTGGAGTCCCGTCTCCAATGAGCAGTTCTTC. This encodes CAWSPVSNEQFF. The variable domain in full, completed from reference TRBV30 and TRBJ2-1, reads SQTIHQWPATLVQPVGSPLSLECTVEGTSNPNLYWYRQAAGRGLQLLFYSVGIGQISSEVPQNLSASRPQDRQFILSSKKLLLSDSGFYLCAWSPVSNEQFFGPGTRLTVL.

The rearrangement links TRBV6-6 to TRBJ2-7; no definite D call. V dropped 5 bases and J dropped 7 bases, with 15 bases sitting between them. Germline V gene lookup returns CDR1 MNHNY and CDR2 SVGAGI (reference sequence). The CDR3 spans 13 residues. This chain's CDR3 is CASSRSLGGEQYF. The CDR3 DNA reads as TGTGCCAGCAGTAGGTCGTTGGGTGGGGAGCAGTACTTC.

The chain couples TRBV7-8 to TRBJ1-4, with D possibly matching TRBD1 (6 bases). Germline V gene lookup returns CDR1 SGHVS and CDR2 FQNEAQ. The germline V and J ends were trimmed by 5 bases and 0 bases, with 10 bases remaining between them. The CDR3 loop spans 15 amino acids. CDR3 nucleotide sequence: TGTGCCAGCAGCCTCAGGGGTTCAACTAATGAAAAACTGTTTTTT. Translated, it gives CASSLRGSTNEKLFF.

This clone was seen once. The genes are TRBV5-1 and TRBJ2-1; the D gene is possibly TRBD2 (5 bases). CDR1 and CDR2 (germline): SGHRS, YFSETQ. CDR3 length: 16 residues. Trimming took off 4 bases at V and 6 bases at J, with 20 bases between the two ends. The CDR3 loop reads CASSLPSPAASNEQFF. For the CDR3, the DNA is TGCGCCAGCAGCCTCCCTAGCCCAGCAGCTAGCAATGAGCAGTTCTTC.

The chain has TRBV6-6 and TRBJ1-2; 7 bases are a match to TRBD1. Germline-derived CDR1 and CDR2 are MNHNY and SVGAGI (reference sequence). The CDR3 extends over 14 amino acids. The ends lost 5 bases at V and 1 base at J; junction bases unmatched: 4. The CDR3 DNA follows: TGTGCCAGCAGTCCGGGACAGCGTAACTATGGCTACACCTTC. Translated, it gives CASSPGQRNYGYTF.

This chain joins TRBV6-5 and TRBJ1-1; D gene unclear. Germline V gene lookup returns CDR1 MNHEY and CDR2 SVGAGI. V was cut by 8 bases and J by 2 bases, with 9 bases left in between. CDR3 length: 12 residues. CDR3 sequence: CASRLANTEAFF. The CDR3 nucleotides read TGTGCCAGCCGGCTGGCCAACACTGAAGCTTTCTTT.

This sequence joins TRBV29-1 and TRBJ1-4; TRBD1 might be the D (5 bases). Germline-derived CDR1 and CDR2 are SQVTM and ANQGSEA. The CDR3 extends over 13 amino acids. The germline V and J ends were trimmed by 6 bases and 8 bases, with 16 bases remaining between them. In nucleotides, the CDR3 is TGCAGCGTGGGCGGGGGTGCCGGAGAAAAACTGTTTTTT. Protein sequence: CSVGGGAGEKLFF.

The chain carries TRBV7-6 and TRBJ2-1; 7 bases fit TRBD2. CDR1 is SGHVS and CDR2 is FNYEAQ in the germline V gene. After removal of 5 bases from V and 2 bases from J, the junction contained 12 bases not matched to a gene. The CDR3 is 17 amino acids. CDR3 loop: CASSRTGEGRTYNEQFF. CDR3 DNA sequence: TGTGCCAGCAGCCGGACTGGGGAGGGACGCACCTACAATGAGCAGTTCTTC.

CDR3 in DNA: TGCGCCAGCAGTGCTAGCGGAAACTACAATGAGCAGTTCTTC. Translation gives CASSASGNYNEQFF. The chain links TRBV10-1 to TRBJ2-1; 7 bases fit TRBD2. CDR3 size: 14 residues. Germline trimming cut 4 bases from V and 3 bases from J; bases unmatched to any gene: 3. The germline V gene encodes CDR1 WNHNN and CDR2 SYGVQD (reference sequence).

The gene calls are TRBV10-3 and TRBJ1-1; D ambiguous. The CDR3 has 12 residues. With 9 bases removed from V and 2 bases from J, the gap between germline ends came to 10 bases. From germline, CDR1 is ENHRY and CDR2 SYGVKD. The CDR3 sequence: CAIRTGNTEAFF. In DNA, the CDR3 is TGTGCCATTCGGACGGGTAACACTGAAGCTTTCTTT.

There are a few counts of this clone. The chain uses TRBV14 and TRBJ2-3, with a tentative D call TRBD1 (6 bases). CDR1 SGHDN and CDR2 FVKESK come from the germline V gene. This CDR3 contains 14 residues. Trimming pared 4 bases from V and 3 bases from J, leaving 11 bases between. CDR3 region: CASSRTEGTDTQYF. The CDR3 nucleotides are TGTGCCAGCAGCCGGACAGAGGGAACAGATACGCAGTATTTT.

The chain combines TRBV19 with TRBJ2-7; D may correspond to TRBD1 or TRBD2 (6 bases each). The CDR3 extends over 17 amino acids. Germline V gene data show CDR1 as LNHDA and CDR2 as SQIVND (reference sequence). Trimming stripped 5 bases from V and 2 bases from J, with 22 bases between. CDR3 DNA: TGTGCCAGTAGTCTCATACCCCGGAGGGGACAAACCTACGAGCAGTACTTC. Its translation is CASSLIPRRGQTYEQYF.

The chain carries TRBV30 and TRBJ2-1; TRBD2 might be the D (6 bases). The CDR3 has 14 amino acids. From germline, CDR1 is GTSNPN and CDR2 SVGIG (reference sequence). V was pared by 6 bases and J by 0 bases, with 12 bases between. CDR3 amino acids: CACIRGTSYNEQFF. In DNA form, the CDR3 reads TGTGCCTGTATACGGGGGACCTCCTACAATGAGCAGTTCTTC.

This clone has just a few counts. This sequence joins TRBV27 and TRBJ1-2; 10 bases match TRBD1. V shed 2 bases, J shed 5 bases, and the junction held 5 bases outside the gene matches. The germline V gene encodes CDR1 MNHEY and CDR2 SMNVEV (reference sequence). This CDR3 region has 15 residues. The CDR3 loop reads CASSLKGTGDYGYTF. CDR3 DNA sequence: TGTGCCAGCAGTTTAAAAGGGACAGGGGATTATGGCTACACCTTC.

The chain recombines TRBV7-9 with TRBJ1-2; D is perhaps TRBD1 (5 bases). The V end was cut by 0 bases, the J end by 4 bases, with 15 bases between. Germline CDR1 is SEHNR and CDR2 is FQNEAQ (reference sequence). The CDR3 sequence is 16 residues long. The CDR3 DNA follows: TGTGCCAGCAGCTTAGCGTCCGGGCAGGGAGGCTATGGCTACACCTTC. This sequence encodes CASSLASGQGGYGYTF. Filled out from reference TRBV7-9 and TRBJ1-2, the complete variable domain reads DTGVSQNPRHKITKRGQNVTFRCDPISEHNRLYWYRQTLGQGPEFLTYFQNEAQLEKSRLLSDRFSAERPKGSFSTLEIQRTEQGDSAMYLCASSLASGQGGYGYTFGSGTRLTVV.

The V gene is TRBV7-2, the J gene TRBJ1-1; no definite D call. Trimming left V 3 bases short and J 0 bases short, with 11 bases between. The germline CDR1 and CDR2 sequences are SGHTA and FQGNSA. CDR3 length: 15 residues. As DNA, the CDR3 is TGTGCCAGCAGCTTCCAATTTGGCATGAACACTGAAGCTTTCTTT. Its translation: CASSFQFGMNTEAFF.

The chain employs TRBV7-2 and TRBJ2-3; D possibly matches TRBD1 or TRBD2 (5 bases each). Between the trimmed V and J ends, which lost 3 bases and 0 bases, there was a span of 10 bases. There are 15 residues in the CDR3. Germline CDR1 is SGHTA and CDR2 is FQGNSA. CDR3 in DNA: TGTGCCAGCAGCTTTCGGGGCCTTAGCACAGATACGCAGTATTTT. Translating gives CASSFRGLSTDTQYF.

The chain recombines TRBV5-6 with TRBJ2-3; 8 positions match TRBD1. CDR1 SGHDT and CDR2 YYEEEE come from the germline V gene. The CDR3 runs to 17 residues. The V gene end was trimmed by 2 bases and the J gene end by 4 bases; junction bases not matched to a gene: 12. In DNA form, the CDR3 reads TGTGCCAGCAGCTTTCTGCCCAGGGGGCGCGGGGCAGATACGCAGTATTTT. Protein product: CASSFLPRGRGADTQYF.

This clone was seen just once. Here the CDR3 reads CASSLDGGLANEQFF. For the CDR3, the DNA is TGTGCCAGCAGCTTAGACGGGGGACTAGCCAATGAGCAGTTCTTC. The chain is built from TRBV7-6 and TRBJ2-1; TRBD2 aligns across 9 bases. The CDR3 is 15 amino acids. V trimming: 1 base; J trimming: 6 bases; junction bases outside the gene matches: 4. CDR1 is SGHVS and CDR2 is FNYEAQ in the germline V gene.

The chain combines TRBV5-1 with TRBJ2-7; TRBD2 agrees at 11 bases. The CDR3 covers 14 residues. Looked up from germline, CDR1 is SGHRS and CDR2 is YFSETQ. V trimming: 2 bases; J trimming: 3 bases; junction bases outside the gene matches: 1. CDR3 nucleotide sequence: TGCGCCAGCAGCTTCGGGACTAGCGGCTACGAGCAGTACTTC. As protein: CASSFGTSGYEQYF.